This T cell receptor (beta chain) was sequenced during a study of cytomegalovirus exposure and HLA in healthy donors. In the PCR, 60 Vbeta and 13 Jbeta primers were used. Generated by immunoSEQ multiplex PCR, the TCRdb table keeps only in-frame clones and is missing some. This table holds 200,000 or so clones, over 65% found once. Whole-study results and caveats: Later analysis suggested links between common viral pathogens and several top significant clusters. Presence/absence results assume similar sequencing depth per donor, which may not hold. A later analysis found most CMV-associated TCR beta chains apparently HLA-restricted.

This clone was seen only once. Its specificity is unknown. This TCR was sampled from a man aged 18 to 35 in good health and CMV-seronegative. The sequencing input was PBMCs.

The CDR3: CASSEGLAGYEQYF. The CDR3 nucleotides are TGTGCCAGCAGTGAAGGACTAGCGGGCTACGAGCAGTACTTC. The chain combines TRBV2 with TRBJ2-7, with 10 positions matching TRBD2. V lost 1 base and J lost 3; bases outside the gene matches: 0. Germline-derived CDR1 and CDR2 are SNHLY and FYNNEI. The CDR3 is 14 residues long.